The source of this T cell receptor beta chain is a study of cytomegalovirus exposure and HLA in healthy donors. Study-level background: The Caucasian-associated ancestry cluster contained 81% of the approximately 400 genotyped donors.

With V trimmed by 2 bases and J by 3 bases, 4 bases remained unmatched. Germline V CDR1 and CDR2: WSHSY, SAAADI. This CDR3 contains 17 residues. Findings of the study overall: As immune exposure information, only CMV serostatus was available.

Concerning this clone itself: Antigen: not known.

Primers included in the PCR were 60 Vbeta and 13 Jbeta primers. TCRdb's table, derived via immunoSEQ multiplex PCR, lists solely in-frame clones and lacks some. The sample shows approximately 200,000 clones, more than 60% of them seen only once. Sequencing input: PBMCs. This receptor was taken from a man aged 35 to 55 in good health and CMV-seronegative. The genes are TRBV10-2 and TRBJ2-2, with TRBD2 identical over 12 bases. CDR3 loop: CASSEELAGGDTGELFF. The CDR3 DNA reads TGCGCCAGCAGTGAGGAACTAGCGGGAGGTGACACCGGGGAGCTGTTTTTT.